A selection of T cell receptor beta chains follows, all from one sample in a study of beta chain features in type 1 diabetes. The protocol was immunoSEQ multiplex PCR, while the TCRdb copy is restricted to in-frame clones and leaves out a portion. The table lists a few hundred thousand clones, about 26% of them singletons, with under 4.5% in the top ten. Sequences were obtained from central memory CD4+ T cells from blood. Receptors originate from a man between 25 and 39 years old in good health. CDR3s include the opening cysteine and the closing phenylalanine or tryptophan. D genes are given only for firm matches. Size values are once, few and many counts, or a class for expanded clones, and some rows have none.

j_gene	v_gene	d_gene	abundance	CDR3aa	CDR3nt
TRBJ2-7	TRBV6-5	NA	few	CASRGGSRSYEQYF	TGTGCCAGTCGTGGAGGCTCTCGCTCCTACGAGCAGTACTTC
TRBJ1-5	TRBV10-3	NA	NA	CAISMQDSNQPQHF	TGTGCCATCAGCATGCAGGATAGCAATCAGCCCCAGCATTTT
TRBJ2-3	TRBV28	NA	NA	CASRGQGSDTQYF	TGTGCCAGCAGGGGCCAGGGATCAGATACGCAGTATTTT
TRBJ2-1	TRBV18	NA	many	CASSLQGTYNEQFF	TGTGCCAGCTCTCTACAGGGTACCTACAATGAGCAGTTCTTC
TRBJ2-4	TRBV2	TRBD2	few	CASSLAGDIQYF	TGTGCCAGCAGTTTGGCGGGAGACATTCAGTACTTC
TRBJ2-3	TRBV5-1	TRBD2	NA	CASSSQSGATDTQYF	TGCGCCAGCAGCTCCCAAAGCGGGGCCACAGATACGCAGTATTTT
TRBJ2-7	TRBV5-1	NA	NA	CASSRDAQTYEQYF	TGCGCCAGCAGCAGGGACGCCCAGACCTACGAGCAGTACTTC
TRBJ2-1	TRBV29-1	TRBD2	NA	CSVARGGNEQFF	TGCAGCGTAGCCCGGGGAGGGAATGAGCAGTTCTTC
TRBJ1-4	TRBV5-4	TRBD1	few	CASSSGTGSYNEKLFF	TGTGCCAGCAGCTCGGGGACAGGTTCCTATAATGAAAAACTGTTTTTT
TRBJ2-5	TRBV18	NA	NA	CASSPKAESWETQYF	TGTGCCAGCTCACCGAAGGCGGAGAGTTGGGAGACCCAGTACTTC
TRBJ1-1	TRBV27	NA	NA	CASSPRVGYTEAFF	TGTGCCAGCAGTCCACGAGTGGGGTACACTGAAGCTTTCTTT
TRBJ1-5	TRBV25-1	NA	few	CASSEGSYSNQPQHF	TGTGCCAGCAGTGAAGGCAGTTATAGCAATCAGCCCCAGCATTTT
TRBJ1-1	TRBV11-2	NA	NA	CASSLTGLNTEAFF	TGTGCCAGCAGCTTGACGGGGTTGAACACTGAAGCTTTCTTT
TRBJ2-1	TRBV4-3	NA	few	CASSHPFRINNEQFF	TGCGCCAGCAGCCACCCCTTCAGGATCAACAATGAGCAGTTCTTC
TRBJ2-7	TRBV9	NA	once	CASSATPFGGEQYF	TGTGCCAGCAGCGCCACCCCCTTCGGAGGCGAGCAGTACTTC
TRBJ2-7	TRBV30	NA	NA	CAWSVLVSYEQYF	TGTGCCTGGAGTGTTCTAGTCTCCTACGAGCAGTACTTC
TRBJ1-2	TRBV19	NA	NA	CASSPQGSLYGYTF	TGTGCCAGTAGCCCCCAAGGCAGTCTCTATGGCTACACCTTC
TRBJ1-1	TRBV7-2	NA	many	CASSRGRSQGRTEAFF	TGTGCCAGCAGCCGTGGGAGGTCGCAGGGGAGAACTGAAGCTTTCTTT
TRBJ2-1	TRBV28	NA	many	CATVGSPSNEQFF	TGTGCCACCGTGGGCAGTCCATCCAATGAGCAGTTCTTC
TRBJ2-3	TRBV7-2	TRBD1	few	CASSEGDRTQYF	TGTGCCAGCAGCGAGGGGGACAGGACGCAGTATTTT
TRBJ1-1	TRBV10-3	NA	NA	CATGEGQNTEAFF	TGTGCCACCGGGGAGGGGCAGAACACTGAAGCTTTCTTT
TRBJ1-6	TRBV7-2	NA	NA	CASSSGSRAYNSPLHF	TGTGCCAGCAGCTCAGGGTCTAGGGCCTATAATTCACCCCTCCACTTT
TRBJ2-1	TRBV7-8	NA	NA	CASSPLESSYNEQFF	TGTGCCAGCAGCCCACTGGAGAGCTCCTACAATGAGCAGTTCTTC
TRBJ2-7	TRBV10-3	TRBD2	many	CAISGVAGGEQYF	TGTGCCATCAGCGGCGTGGCGGGAGGGGAGCAGTACTTC
TRBJ2-2	TRBV13	NA	NA	CASSLWKTGELFF	TGTGCCAGCAGCCTATGGAAGACCGGGGAGCTGTTTTTT
TRBJ2-5	TRBV12-5	NA	NA	CASGLRAETQYF	TGTGCTAGTGGCCTCAGGGCAGAGACCCAGTACTTC
TRBJ1-2	TRBV7-2	NA	NA	CASSGREVRSYGYTF	TGTGCCAGCAGCGGCCGAGAGGTGCGTAGCTATGGCTACACCTTC
TRBJ1-1	TRBV6-5	NA	few	CASSSSKWDTEAFF	TGTGCCAGCAGTTCCTCGAAGTGGGACACTGAAGCTTTCTTT
TRBJ2-5	TRBV7-2	NA	many	CASSLTRETQYF	TGTGCCAGCAGCTTAACCCGGGAGACCCAGTACTTC
TRBJ2-7	TRBV7-2	TRBD2	NA	CASSLTTSPYEQYF	TGTGCCAGCAGCTTAACGACTAGCCCCTACGAGCAGTACTTC
TRBJ2-7	TRBV28	NA	NA	CASNGTPLYEQYF	TGTGCCAGCAACGGGACACCACTCTACGAGCAGTACTTC
TRBJ2-5	TRBV2	NA	few	CAGGAFETQYF	TGTGCCGGCGGAGCGTTTGAGACCCAGTACTTC
TRBJ1-1	TRBV2	NA	NA	CASSERRSNTEAFF	TGTGCCAGCAGTGAAAGGAGGAGTAACACTGAAGCTTTCTTT
TRBJ1-5	TRBV7-8	TRBD1	NA	CASSAGQGKQPQHF	TGTGCCAGCAGCGCAGGACAGGGGAAGCAGCCCCAGCATTTT
TRBJ1-3	TRBV5-1	NA	NA	CASSLTANGNTIYF	TGCGCCAGCAGCTTGACCGCGAACGGAAACACCATATATTTT
TRBJ2-3	TRBV7-9	NA	few	CASKRDSSSTDTQYF	TGTGCCAGCAAGAGGGACTCTTCTAGCACAGATACGCAGTATTTT
TRBJ2-7	TRBV6-5	NA	NA	CASSSATARSSEQYF	TGTGCCAGCAGTTCCGCGACGGCGAGAAGTAGCGAGCAGTACTTC
TRBJ2-1	TRBV9	NA	NA	CASSARGDNEQFF	TGTGCCAGCAGCGCCCGGGGAGACAATGAGCAGTTCTTC